This T cell receptor (beta chain) stems from a study of T cells expressing NK-cell markers. Following a re-call of the 5' RACE reads, TCRdb has one entry per CDR3 protein and lacks DNA. Its clone listing holds a few hundred thousand distinct CDR3 sequences. CDR3 length equals 14 residues. Germline lookup yields CDR1 ENHRY and CDR2 SYGVKD. The chain recombines TRBV10-3 with TRBJ1-6; the TCRdb call, TRBD1, lacks DNA for checking. Sequencing used blood T cells: a sorted CD56 or NKG2C T cell subset, CD4+ or CD8+ T cells, or bulk PBMC T cells (not recorded which). The TCR was taken from a man aged 18-70 years in good health. CDR3 loop: CAIRPTGENSPLHF.